This section outlines one TCR beta chain sequence together with its context. The data originate from a study of cytomegalovirus exposure and HLA in healthy donors. This CDR3 has 17 residues. V gave up 6 bases and J gave up 3 bases, with 23 bases separating them. CDR1 is MDHEN, CDR2 SYDVKM, per germline. Amplification used 60 Vbeta primers and 13 Jbeta primers. Generated by immunoSEQ multiplex PCR, the TCRdb table keeps only in-frame clones and is missing some. The profile covers around 200,000 clones, with around three quarters appearing a single time and approximately 1.5% taken by the ten largest. The clonotype originates from a woman aged 18 to 35 in good health and CMV-seronegative. The sequencing sample was made of PBMCs. V and J are TRBV28 and TRBJ1-2; no firm D call. CDR3 residues: CASSRNQGRPSYYGYTF. CDR3 in DNA: TGTGCCAGCAGCCGTAATCAAGGGAGGCCGTCCTACTATGGCTACACCTTC.